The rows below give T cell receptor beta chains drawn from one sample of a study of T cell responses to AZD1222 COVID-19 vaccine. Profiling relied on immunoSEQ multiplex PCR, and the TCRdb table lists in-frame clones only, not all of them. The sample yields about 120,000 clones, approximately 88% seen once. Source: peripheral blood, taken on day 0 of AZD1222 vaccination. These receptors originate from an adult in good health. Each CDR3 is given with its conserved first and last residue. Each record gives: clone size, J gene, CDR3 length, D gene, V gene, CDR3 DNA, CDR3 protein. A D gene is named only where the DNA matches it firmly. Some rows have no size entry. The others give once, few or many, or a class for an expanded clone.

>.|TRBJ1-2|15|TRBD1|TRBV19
TGTGCCAGTAGCCTATTCGGACAGGGGGCAGGTGGCTACACCTTC
CASSLFGQGAGGYTF
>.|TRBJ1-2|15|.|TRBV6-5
TGTGCCAGCAGCCGCGCCCAGGGCCTGACCTATGGCTACACCTTC
CASSRAQGLTYGYTF
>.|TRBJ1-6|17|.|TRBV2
TGTGCCAGCAGTTGGGGCAAGGGACAAGACGTGAACTCACCCCTCCACTTT
CASSWGKGQDVNSPLHF
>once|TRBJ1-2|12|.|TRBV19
TGTGCCAGTAGTATAGATCGACGAGGCTACACCTTC
CASSIDRRGYTF
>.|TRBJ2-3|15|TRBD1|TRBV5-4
TGTGCCAGCAGCGCTGGGACAGGGAGCACAGATACGCAGTATTTT
CASSAGTGSTDTQYF
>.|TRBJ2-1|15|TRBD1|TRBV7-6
TGTGCCAGCAGCTTGGGACAGGGCCCCTACAATGAGCAGTTCTTC
CASSLGQGPYNEQFF
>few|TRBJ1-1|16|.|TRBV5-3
TGTGCCAGAAGCGCGAGGACAGCGCCTCCAGGGGCTGAAGCTTTCTTT
CARSARTAPPGAEAFF
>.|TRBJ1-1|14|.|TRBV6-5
TGTGCCAGCAGTAAACGGACAGCGAACACTGAAGCTTTCTTT
CASSKRTANTEAFF
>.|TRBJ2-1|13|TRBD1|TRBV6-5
TGTGCCAGCGCCGGCCAAGGGGGCGATGAGCAGTTCTTC
CASAGQGGDEQFF
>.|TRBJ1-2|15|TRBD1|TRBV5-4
TGTGCCAGCAGCTCTCCGGGACAGGGAAACTATGGCTACACCTTC
CASSSPGQGNYGYTF
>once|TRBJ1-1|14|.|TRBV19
TGTGCCAGTAGTATAGATCTCTGGGGCACTGAAGCTTTCTTT
CASSIDLWGTEAFF
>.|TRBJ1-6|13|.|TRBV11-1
TGTGCCAGCAGCACATCGACCGGGTCACCCCTCCACTTT
CASSTSTGSPLHF
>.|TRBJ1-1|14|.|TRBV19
TGTGCCACCCCTTCGGGACACCTGAACACTGAAGCTTTCTTT
CATPSGHLNTEAFF
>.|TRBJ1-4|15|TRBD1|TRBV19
TGTGCCAGTAGAAAGGCCGGGACAGGGCTTGAAAAACTGTTTTTT
CASRKAGTGLEKLFF
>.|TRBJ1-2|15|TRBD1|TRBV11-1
TGTGCCAGCAGCTTGACAGGGACAATTAACTATGGCTACACCTTC
CASSLTGTINYGYTF
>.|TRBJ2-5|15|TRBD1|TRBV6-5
TGTGCCAGCAGCCGAACCCGGGACAGGCAAGAGACCCAGTACTTC
CASSRTRDRQETQYF
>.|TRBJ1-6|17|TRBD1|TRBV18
TGTGCCAGCTCCCCAGACCGGGACAGGGCAAGTAATTCACCCCTCCACTTT
CASSPDRDRASNSPLHF
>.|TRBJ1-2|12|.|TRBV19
TGTGCCAGTTACAGGGTTCCCGAGGGCTACACCTTC
CASYRVPEGYTF
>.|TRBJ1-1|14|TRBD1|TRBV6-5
TGTGCCAGCAGTTTACAGGGGGCAAACACTGAAGCTTTCTTT
CASSLQGANTEAFF
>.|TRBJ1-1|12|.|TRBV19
TGTGCCAGTAGTACTCCGGGAGGGGAGGCTTTCTTT
CASSTPGGEAFF
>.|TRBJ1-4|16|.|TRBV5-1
TGCGCCAGCAGCATCCCCTCGGGGGGAACTCGAGAAAAACTGTTTTTT
CASSIPSGGTREKLFF
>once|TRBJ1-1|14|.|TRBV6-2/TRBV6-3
TGTGCCAGCAGTCGACCGAGCGAGAACACTGAAGCTTTCTTT
CASSRPSENTEAFF
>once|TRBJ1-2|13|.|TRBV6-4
TGTGCCAGCAGTGAAGGCGGGAACTATGGCTACACCTTC
CASSEGGNYGYTF
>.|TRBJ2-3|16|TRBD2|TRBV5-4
TGTGCCAGCAGCTTGGTAGTTCGGGGGGGCACAGATACGCAGTATTTT
CASSLVVRGGTDTQYF